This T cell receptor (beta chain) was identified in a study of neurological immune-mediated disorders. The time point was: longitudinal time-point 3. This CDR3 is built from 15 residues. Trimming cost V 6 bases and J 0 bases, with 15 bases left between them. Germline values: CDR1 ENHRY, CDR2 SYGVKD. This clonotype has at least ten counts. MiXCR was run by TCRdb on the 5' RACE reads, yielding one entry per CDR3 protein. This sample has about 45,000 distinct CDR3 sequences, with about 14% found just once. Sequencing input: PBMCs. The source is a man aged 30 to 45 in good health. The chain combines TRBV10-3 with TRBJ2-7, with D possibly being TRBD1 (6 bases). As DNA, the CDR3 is TGTGCCATCAGGACAACAGGGATTAGCTCCTACGAGCAGTACTTC. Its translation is CAIRTTGISSYEQYF.